One sample yielded the 22 T cell receptor beta chains listed below, sequenced in a study of cytomegalovirus exposure and HLA in healthy donors. Profiling relied on immunoSEQ multiplex PCR, and the TCRdb table lists in-frame clones only, not all of them. The repertoire has roughly 50,000 clones, roughly 90% of them found once; the top ten carry more than 0.85%. Source material: PBMCs. These receptors were taken from a man younger than 35 in good health and CMV-seronegative.

The CDR3 here is CASSLGGSGRTGELFF. The CDR3 DNA is TGTGCCAGCAGCTTAGGAGGTAGCGGGAGAACCGGGGAGCTGTTTTTT. This rearrangement joins TRBV7-8 to TRBJ2-2; 9 bases are shared with TRBD2. J gave up 5 bases and V 1 base, and 5 bases lay outside the gene matches. The CDR3 covers 16 residues. Germline CDR1 SGHVS, CDR2 FQNEAQ.

The chain combines TRBV14 with TRBJ2-7, with D tentatively TRBD2 (5 bases). The germline gives CDR1 SGHDN, CDR2 FVKESK. CDR3 length: 15 residues. Trimming stripped 1 base from V and 3 bases from J, with 13 bases between. CDR3 coding DNA: TGTGCCAGCAGCCAAGGAACCAGCGCGGGCTACGAGCAGTACTTC. It is translated as CASSQGTSAGYEQYF.

The V gene is TRBV4-1, the J gene TRBJ2-1, with TRBD2 matching 10 bases. The junction had 9 bases not matched to a gene; V was cut back by 4 bases and J by 12 bases. In germline, CDR1 is MGHRA, CDR2 YSYEKL. This CDR3 has 14 residues. CDR3 nucleotides: TGCGCCAGCAGCCCAACGGAGCGGGAGGGCGCGCAGTTCTTC. Its translation is CASSPTEREGAQFF.

The V gene is TRBV5-4, the J gene TRBJ2-1; no firm D call. Germline V gene sequence: CDR1 SGHNT, CDR2 YYREEE (reference sequence). The CDR3 length is 13 residues. Trimming shortened V by 1 base and J by 8 bases, and 10 bases separated the two germline ends. The CDR3 is CASSLSSTDEQFF. Here the CDR3 DNA reads TGTGCCAGCAGCTTGAGTAGCACGGATGAGCAGTTCTTC.

The chain couples TRBV11-2 to TRBJ2-1; D perhaps matches TRBD2 (5 bases). Germline-derived CDR1 and CDR2 are SGHAT and FQNNGV. The CDR3 contains 18 residues. The ends were cut back, 5 bases at V and 5 bases at J, with 25 bases in the middle. This CDR3 is CASSPFGGGSSTNNEQFF. CDR3 nucleotides: TGTGCCAGCAGCCCCTTTGGAGGCGGCTCGAGCACCAACAATGAGCAGTTCTTC.

V usage is TRBV4-1 and J usage is TRBJ2-5; TRBD1 aligns across 8 bases. The germline V gene encodes CDR1 MGHRA and CDR2 YSYEKL. The V and J ends lost 4 bases and 4 bases, in that order; junction bases with no gene match: 11. CDR3 length equals 16 residues. CDR3: CASSRRQGARGETQYF. CDR3 bases: TGCGCCAGCAGCCGACGTCAGGGGGCGCGGGGAGAGACCCAGTACTTC.

This chain links TRBV29-1 with TRBJ2-1; D call uncertain. Trimming took off 5 bases at V and 9 bases at J, with 20 bases between the two ends. The germline gives CDR1 SQVTM, CDR2 ANQGSEA. The CDR3 covers 14 residues. The DNA for the CDR3 is TGCAGCGTTAACTATTCATCCTCTATAGGTGAGCAGTTCTTC. This sequence encodes CSVNYSSSIGEQFF.

V is TRBV7-3 and J is TRBJ2-5; 7 bases agree with TRBD2. CDR3 length: 15 amino acids. Per the germline V gene, CDR1 is SGHTA and CDR2 is FQGTGA. The V segment lost 1 base and the J segment 7 bases; nucleotides outside the gene matches: 9. The CDR3 region has the DNA TGTGCCAGCAGCTTAATTGGCGGGAGTTCAGGGACCCAGTACTTC. Amino acids: CASSLIGGSSGTQYF.

The chain combines TRBV6-5 with TRBJ2-2; 10 positions agree with TRBD2. The CDR3 length is 15 residues. Trimming at V came to 0 bases and at J to 10 bases, leaving 5 bases not matched to a gene. Per germline, CDR1 MNHEY and CDR2 SVGAGI. CDR3 amino acids: CASSYSLAGGLELFF. The CDR3 DNA follows: TGTGCCAGCAGTTACTCGTTAGCGGGGGGTTTGGAGCTGTTTTTT.

The chain carries TRBV28 and TRBJ2-7, with TRBD1 matching over 7 bases. Looked up from germline, CDR1 is MDHEN and CDR2 is SYDVKM. CDR3 length: 12 amino acids. V was clipped by 6 bases and J by 3 bases; unmatched bases: 2. The CDR3 loop reads CASRRQGYEQYF. The DNA for the CDR3 is TGTGCCAGCAGACGACAGGGCTACGAGCAGTACTTC.

As DNA, the CDR3 is TGTGCCAGCAGCCAAGGACTAGCGGGAGCACCATACAATGAGCAGTTCTTC. Amino acid sequence: CASSQGLAGAPYNEQFF. V and J are TRBV4-2 and TRBJ2-1, with 12 bases fitting TRBD2. V lost 1 base, J lost 4 bases, and 5 bases stayed unmatched. The V gene's germline CDR1 is LGHNA and CDR2 YNFKEQ. This CDR3 has 17 residues.

A single count supports this clone. The chain joins TRBV5-4 to TRBJ1-2; D not resolved. V gave up 6 bases and J gave up 6 bases, with 21 bases separating them. Germline V gene sequence: CDR1 SGHNT, CDR2 YYREEE (reference sequence). The CDR3 extends over 15 amino acids. DNA of the CDR3: TGTGCCAGCACCATGATCCAGGAGGTATACCATGGCTACACCTTC. Translating it yields CASTMIQEVYHGYTF.

The chain recombines TRBV4-1 with TRBJ1-4; D perhaps matches TRBD1 (6 bases). Trimming pared 2 bases from V and 8 bases from J, leaving 18 bases between. CDR1 is MGHRA and CDR2 is YSYEKL in the germline V gene. The CDR3 totals 16 residues. The CDR3 bases are TGCGCCAGCAGCCAAAATCCGGGACAACCGGGGGAAAAACTGTTTTTT. This gives the protein CASSQNPGQPGEKLFF.

The V gene is TRBV28, the J gene TRBJ2-1; a weak D match, TRBD2 (6 bases). V lost 5 bases to trimming and J lost 7 bases, with 15 bases between them. The germline gives CDR1 MDHEN, CDR2 SYDVKM. The CDR3 consists of 14 residues. The CDR3 loop reads CASSPPPGENEQFF. The CDR3 region has the DNA TGTGCCAGCAGTCCCCCCCCGGGGGAGAATGAGCAGTTCTTC.

The chain joins TRBV9 to TRBJ2-1, with 8 bases lining up with TRBD2. Germline V gives CDR1 SGDLS, CDR2 YYNGEE. The CDR3 sequence is 15 residues long. V was clipped by 1 base and J by 7 bases; unmatched bases: 7. The chain's CDR3 is CASSVHSGNSNEQFF. CDR3 in DNA: TGTGCCAGCAGCGTACATAGCGGGAACTCTAATGAGCAGTTCTTC. The full variable domain, completed using reference TRBV9 and TRBJ2-1, is DSGVTQTPKHLITATGQRVTLRCSPRSGDLSVYWYQQSLDQGLQFLIQYYNGEERAKGNILERFSAQQFPDLHSELNLSSLELGDSALYFCASSVHSGNSNEQFFGPGTRLTVL.

The chain is built from TRBV5-3 and TRBJ2-3; tentatively, D is TRBD2 (5 bases). TRBV5-3 is classed as an ORF, of uncertain function. With 3 bases removed from V and 8 bases from J, the gap between germline ends came to 25 bases. The CDR3 has 17 residues. The CDR3 reads CARSSPPRGHPRGTQYF. For the CDR3, the DNA is TGTGCCAGAAGCTCACCCCCCCGGGGTCACCCCCGTGGTACGCAGTATTTT.

The chain is built from TRBV30 and TRBJ1-4; D call uncertain. Trimming removed 6 bases from V and 7 bases from J, with 15 bases in between. CDR1 is GTSNPN and CDR2 is SVGIG in the germline V gene (reference sequence). This CDR3 region has 13 residues. The CDR3 here is CACTWRDSEKLFF. CDR3 coding DNA: TGTGCCTGCACTTGGAGAGATAGTGAAAAACTGTTTTTT.

The chain combines TRBV28 with TRBJ1-2, with D possibly TRBD1 on 6 matching bases. This CDR3 has 14 residues. V gave up 1 base and J gave up 7 bases, with 13 bases separating them. The V gene's germline CDR1 is MDHEN and CDR2 SYDVKM. The CDR3 nucleotides read TGTGCCAGCAGTTTATTAGCAGGGGCCGGTGGCTACACCTTC. Translating gives CASSLLAGAGGYTF.

This chain links TRBV15 with TRBJ2-7, with D possibly TRBD2 on 5 matching bases. Germline CDR1 reads LNHNV; CDR2 reads YYDKDF (reference sequence). This CDR3 is 12 amino acids long. Trimming stripped 5 bases from V and 3 bases from J, with 8 bases between. The CDR3 loop is CATSPDFYEQYF. CDR3 in DNA: TGTGCCACCAGCCCGGACTTCTACGAGCAGTACTTC.

The rearrangement uses TRBV5-6 and TRBJ1-3; D not resolved. Germline V lookup: CDR1 SGHDT, CDR2 YYEEEE. The length of the CDR3 is 16 residues. V was shortened by 1 base and J by 0 bases, with 11 bases between the two germline ends. CDR3 DNA: TGTGCCAGCAGCTTGACGCAGTTCCTCTCTGGAAACACCATATATTTT. This gives the protein CASSLTQFLSGNTIYF.

The V gene is TRBV7-9, the J gene TRBJ1-1, with TRBD1 identical over 8 bases. V lost 3 bases to trimming and J lost 0 bases; unmatched junction nucleotides: 3. Germline V lookup: CDR1 SEHNR, CDR2 FQNEAQ (reference sequence). The CDR3 has 15 residues. The CDR3 DNA follows: TGTGCCAGCAGCTTGAGGACAGGGATGAACACTGAAGCTTTCTTT. This codes for CASSLRTGMNTEAFF. Full variable domain (remainder filled in from reference TRBV7-9 and TRBJ1-1): DTGVSQNPRHKITKRGQNVTFRCDPISEHNRLYWYRQTLGQGPEFLTYFQNEAQLEKSRLLSDRFSAERPKGSFSTLEIQRTEQGDSAMYLCASSLRTGMNTEAFFGQGTRLTVV.

The rearrangement joins TRBV28 to TRBJ1-3; D is unresolved. The CDR3 is 15 residues long. Germline CDR1 MDHEN, CDR2 SYDVKM. Trimming took off 2 bases at V and 0 bases at J, with 8 bases between the two ends. The CDR3 here is CASSLRRISGNTIYF. CDR3 DNA: TGTGCCAGCAGTTTACGGAGAATCTCTGGAAACACCATATATTTT. Drawing the rest from reference TRBV28 and TRBJ1-3, the complete variable domain is DVKVTQSSRYLVKRTGEKVFLECVQDMDHENMFWYRQDPGLGLRLIYFSYDVKMKEKGDIPEGYSVSREKKERFSLILESASTNQTSMYLCASSLRRISGNTIYFGEGSWLTVV.